Below, one TCR beta chain is given with its context. The antigen is undetermined. Each donor was healthy, and each was a bone marrow donor. The study ran its PCR with 60 Vbeta and 13 Jbeta primers. Produced via immunoSEQ multiplex PCR; TCRdb's table is partial and in-frame only. The table lists about 140,000 clones, about four fifths of them singletons. This record belongs to a study of cytomegalovirus exposure and HLA in healthy donors. Broader study findings: TCR beta sequences reportedly predicted the HLA-A and HLA-B alleles of most subjects accurately.

Germline-derived CDR1 and CDR2 are SGHRS and YFSETQ. The trim removed 2 bases at V and 4 bases at J, leaving 11 bases unmatched. The CDR3 loop spans 18 amino acids. The chain recombines TRBV5-1 with TRBJ2-5; 13 bases match TRBD2. The specimen sequenced was PBMCs. This receptor was obtained from a man aged 35-49 years in good health and CMV-seronegative. Here the CDR3 reads CASSFAGLAGAPGETQYF. In DNA, the CDR3 is TGCGCCAGCAGCTTTGCCGGACTAGCGGGGGCCCCGGGAGAGACCCAGTACTTC. Full variable domain (remainder filled in from reference TRBV5-1 and TRBJ2-5): KAGVTQTPRYLIKTRGQQVTLSCSPISGHRSVSWYQQTPGQGLQFLFEYFSETQRNKGNFPGRFSGRQFSNSRSEMNVSTLELGDSALYLCASSFAGLAGAPGETQYFGPGTRLLVL.